A selection of T cell receptor beta chains follows, all from one sample in a study of blood T cell repertoires in COVID-19. Some clones are missing from TCRdb's copy, which holds only in-frame ones; the method was immunoSEQ multiplex PCR. The sample holds about 75,000 clones; around 89% are singletons and the top ten take 7% to 10%. The sample was peripheral blood. These receptors came from a human donor in a cohort sampled during active COVID-19. CDR3s include the opening cysteine and the closing phenylalanine or tryptophan. D genes are given only for firm matches. A clone size is listed for some rows: how often the clone was seen (once, few, many), or a class if it is expanded.

j_call: TRBJ1-1; d_call: -; v_call: TRBV27; clone_size: -; cdr3_aa: CASSLARTLNTEAFF; cdr3_nt: TGTGCCAGCAGTTTGGCAAGGACATTGAACACTGAAGCTTTCTTT
j_call: TRBJ1-5; d_call: TRBD1; v_call: TRBV12-3/TRBV12-4; clone_size: -; cdr3_aa: CASRDRSNQPQHF; cdr3_nt: TGTGCCAGCAGGGACAGGAGCAATCAGCCCCAGCATTTT
j_call: TRBJ1-5; d_call: -; v_call: TRBV5-4; clone_size: -; cdr3_aa: CASSPASGKVGNQPQHF; cdr3_nt: TGTGCCAGCAGCCCGGCGTCAGGGAAGGTGGGCAATCAGCCCCAGCATTTT
j_call: TRBJ2-3; d_call: -; v_call: TRBV7-2; clone_size: -; cdr3_aa: CASSLVRLDTQYF; cdr3_nt: TGTGCCAGCAGCTTAGTGAGACTGGATACGCAGTATTTT
j_call: TRBJ1-3; d_call: TRBD1; v_call: TRBV7-8; clone_size: -; cdr3_aa: CASSLGQANSGNTIYF; cdr3_nt: TGTGCCAGCAGCCTGGGACAGGCGAACTCTGGAAACACCATATATTTT
j_call: TRBJ1-3; d_call: -; v_call: TRBV4-2; clone_size: -; cdr3_aa: CASSQATRTEAIYF; cdr3_nt: TGTGCCAGCAGCCAGGCGACCCGTACCGAGGCCATATATTTT
j_call: TRBJ1-1; d_call: TRBD1; v_call: TRBV5-1; clone_size: -; cdr3_aa: CASSSTGIPEAFF; cdr3_nt: TGCGCCAGCAGCTCGACAGGGATCCCTGAAGCTTTCTTT
j_call: TRBJ2-7; d_call: TRBD2; v_call: TRBV6-6; clone_size: few; cdr3_aa: CASSTSGGPHEQYF; cdr3_nt: TGTGCCAGCTCGACTAGCGGGGGGCCCCACGAGCAGTACTTC
j_call: TRBJ2-5; d_call: -; v_call: TRBV5-4; clone_size: -; cdr3_aa: CASSSDREDRQETQYF; cdr3_nt: TGTGCCAGCAGCTCGGACCGGGAAGACCGACAAGAGACCCAGTACTTC
j_call: TRBJ2-2; d_call: TRBD2; v_call: TRBV27; clone_size: once; cdr3_aa: CASISGTNTGELFF; cdr3_nt: TGTGCCAGCATTAGCGGGACGAACACCGGGGAGCTGTTTTTT
j_call: TRBJ2-2; d_call: TRBD2; v_call: TRBV6-2/TRBV6-3; clone_size: few; cdr3_aa: CASSYSASGSWYTGELFF; cdr3_nt: TGTGCCAGCAGTTACTCCGCTAGCGGGAGTTGGTACACCGGGGAGCTGTTTTTT
j_call: TRBJ2-2; d_call: TRBD2; v_call: TRBV9; clone_size: -; cdr3_aa: CASSVGGSYAGELFF; cdr3_nt: TGTGCCAGCAGCGTGGGGGGGAGCTACGCCGGGGAGCTGTTTTTT
j_call: TRBJ2-1; d_call: -; v_call: TRBV7-9; clone_size: -; cdr3_aa: CASSLAWLGGEQFF; cdr3_nt: TGTGCCAGCAGCTTAGCCTGGCTGGGGGGAGAGCAGTTCTTC
j_call: TRBJ1-5; d_call: TRBD1; v_call: TRBV6-5; clone_size: -; cdr3_aa: CASSMDRGYQPQHF; cdr3_nt: TGTGCCAGCAGTATGGACAGGGGGTATCAGCCCCAGCATTTT
j_call: TRBJ1-4; d_call: -; v_call: TRBV5-5; clone_size: -; cdr3_aa: CASSIRITNEKLFF; cdr3_nt: TGTGCCAGCAGCATCAGGATCACTAATGAAAAACTGTTTTTT
j_call: TRBJ1-2; d_call: TRBD1; v_call: TRBV28; clone_size: once; cdr3_aa: CASIDRGNEENYGYTF; cdr3_nt: TGTGCCAGCATTGACAGGGGAAACGAAGAGAACTATGGCTACACCTTC
j_call: TRBJ2-3; d_call: -; v_call: TRBV7-6; clone_size: -; cdr3_aa: CASSLAGVLGTDTQYF; cdr3_nt: TGTGCCAGCAGCTTAGCGGGAGTACTGGGCACAGATACGCAGTATTTT
j_call: TRBJ1-6; d_call: -; v_call: TRBV6-5; clone_size: few; cdr3_aa: CASSYGAGYNSPLHF; cdr3_nt: TGTGCCAGCAGTTACGGGGCAGGTTATAATTCACCCCTCCACTTT
j_call: TRBJ1-2; d_call: -; v_call: TRBV4-2; clone_size: few; cdr3_aa: CASSQDPAAEVGYTF; cdr3_nt: TGTGCCAGCAGCCAAGATCCCGCGGCGGAGGTCGGCTACACCTTC
j_call: TRBJ2-2; d_call: TRBD2; v_call: TRBV29-1; clone_size: -; cdr3_aa: CSVSGVTGELFF; cdr3_nt: TGCAGCGTTAGCGGGGTCACCGGGGAGCTGTTTTTT
j_call: TRBJ2-2; d_call: -; v_call: TRBV5-6; clone_size: few; cdr3_aa: CASSFLEGHGGELFF; cdr3_nt: TGTGCCAGCAGCTTCCTGGAGGGGCACGGCGGGGAGCTGTTTTTT
j_call: TRBJ1-2; d_call: -; v_call: TRBV5-4; clone_size: -; cdr3_aa: CASSFQGGIFPNYGYTF; cdr3_nt: TGTGCCAGCAGCTTCCAGGGTGGCATTTTCCCTAACTATGGCTACACCTTC
j_call: TRBJ2-2; d_call: -; v_call: TRBV5-1; clone_size: -; cdr3_aa: CASSPPLAGNTGELFF; cdr3_nt: TGCGCCAGCAGCCCCCCGTTGGCGGGGAACACCGGGGAGCTGTTTTTT
j_call: TRBJ2-6; d_call: -; v_call: TRBV3-1/TRBV3-2; clone_size: -; cdr3_aa: CASSQGQVSGANVLTF; cdr3_nt: TGTGCCAGCAGCCAAGGACAAGTCTCTGGGGCCAACGTCCTGACTTTC
j_call: TRBJ1-1; d_call: TRBD1; v_call: TRBV5-1; clone_size: -; cdr3_aa: CASSLGQGLANTEAFF; cdr3_nt: TGCGCCAGCAGCTTGGGACAGGGGCTTGCGAACACTGAAGCTTTCTTT
j_call: TRBJ2-3; d_call: -; v_call: TRBV5-1; clone_size: -; cdr3_aa: CASRIGQTSGDTQYF; cdr3_nt: TGCGCCAGCAGAATAGGACAGACGAGCGGAGATACGCAGTATTTT
j_call: TRBJ1-1; d_call: -; v_call: TRBV5-1; clone_size: -; cdr3_aa: CASSLQGSVNTEAFF; cdr3_nt: TGCGCCAGCAGCCTACAGGGTTCGGTGAACACTGAAGCTTTCTTT
j_call: TRBJ1-1; d_call: -; v_call: TRBV6-5; clone_size: -; cdr3_aa: CASSRGSEAFF; cdr3_nt: TGTGCCAGCAGCAGGGGATCTGAAGCTTTCTTT
j_call: TRBJ2-7; d_call: -; v_call: TRBV6-9; clone_size: once; cdr3_aa: CAPRSCYEQYF; cdr3_nt: TGTGCCCCCAGAAGTTGCTACGAGCAGTACTTC
j_call: TRBJ2-2; d_call: TRBD2; v_call: TRBV3-1/TRBV3-2; clone_size: -; cdr3_aa: CASSQETLGLAGTGELFF; cdr3_nt: TGTGCCAGCAGCCAAGAAACCCTGGGACTAGCGGGAACCGGGGAGCTGTTTTTT
j_call: TRBJ1-5; d_call: -; v_call: TRBV7-8; clone_size: -; cdr3_aa: CASTLGQNQPQHF; cdr3_nt: TGTGCCAGCACCTTGGGGCAGAATCAGCCCCAGCATTTT
j_call: TRBJ1-1; d_call: TRBD1; v_call: TRBV19; clone_size: -; cdr3_aa: CASSIGGLNRGEAFF; cdr3_nt: TGTGCCAGTAGTATAGGGGGCTTAAACAGGGGGGAAGCTTTCTTT
j_call: TRBJ1-2; d_call: TRBD1; v_call: TRBV7-9; clone_size: -; cdr3_aa: CASSFLPSRDRDSDYGYTF; cdr3_nt: TGTGCCAGCAGCTTTCTCCCTAGCCGGGACAGGGATAGCGACTATGGCTACACCTTC
j_call: TRBJ2-1; d_call: -; v_call: TRBV5-4; clone_size: -; cdr3_aa: CASIDRSSYNEQFF; cdr3_nt: TGTGCCAGCATAGACAGGAGCTCCTACAATGAGCAGTTCTTC
j_call: TRBJ1-1; d_call: -; v_call: TRBV28; clone_size: -; cdr3_aa: CASSLGAHGSTEAFF; cdr3_nt: TGTGCCAGCAGTCTTGGGGCCCACGGTTCCACTGAAGCTTTCTTT
j_call: TRBJ2-1; d_call: TRBD2; v_call: TRBV2; clone_size: -; cdr3_aa: CASSPTMKSGGAQNEQFF; cdr3_nt: TGTGCCAGCAGTCCCACCATGAAAAGCGGGGGGGCTCAGAATGAGCAGTTCTTC
j_call: TRBJ1-4; d_call: TRBD1; v_call: TRBV10-3; clone_size: -; cdr3_aa: CAISDGTGAIGEKLFF; cdr3_nt: TGTGCCATCAGTGACGGGACAGGGGCCATTGGGGAAAAACTGTTTTTT
j_call: TRBJ1-4; d_call: TRBD1; v_call: TRBV7-9; clone_size: -; cdr3_aa: CAGQGADEKLFF; cdr3_nt: TGTGCCGGCCAGGGGGCGGATGAAAAACTGTTTTTT
j_call: TRBJ2-1; d_call: -; v_call: TRBV3-1/TRBV3-2; clone_size: once; cdr3_aa: CASSQGSATRGYNEQFF; cdr3_nt: TGTGCCAGCAGCCAAGGATCGGCTACCCGGGGCTACAATGAGCAGTTCTTC
j_call: TRBJ2-5; d_call: -; v_call: TRBV6-5; clone_size: once; cdr3_aa: CASSPGLKSGTQYF; cdr3_nt: TGTGCCAGCAGCCCGGGACTCAAGTCGGGGACCCAGTACTTC
j_call: TRBJ1-1; d_call: TRBD1; v_call: TRBV2; clone_size: -; cdr3_aa: CASSGTGMNTEAFF; cdr3_nt: TGTGCCAGCAGCGGGACAGGGATGAACACTGAAGCTTTCTTT
j_call: TRBJ1-5; d_call: TRBD1; v_call: TRBV3-1/TRBV3-2; clone_size: -; cdr3_aa: CASSRGQGLREPQHF; cdr3_nt: TGTGCCAGCAGCCGAGGACAGGGCCTTAGGGAGCCCCAGCATTTT
j_call: TRBJ1-1; d_call: TRBD1; v_call: TRBV28; clone_size: -; cdr3_aa: CASRETGSYTEAFF; cdr3_nt: TGTGCCAGCAGAGAGACAGGGTCTTACACTGAAGCTTTCTTT
j_call: TRBJ2-4; d_call: TRBD2; v_call: TRBV7-8; clone_size: -; cdr3_aa: CASSLAYGGVVKNIQYF; cdr3_nt: TGTGCCAGCAGCTTAGCTTACGGGGGGGTAGTCAAAAACATTCAGTACTTC
j_call: TRBJ2-1; d_call: -; v_call: TRBV7-9; clone_size: -; cdr3_aa: CASSLRSGGNNEQFF; cdr3_nt: TGTGCCAGCAGCTTAAGAAGCGGAGGGAACAATGAGCAGTTCTTC
j_call: TRBJ1-4; d_call: TRBD1; v_call: TRBV3-1/TRBV3-2; clone_size: few; cdr3_aa: CASSQGPTGPEVWEKLFF; cdr3_nt: TGTGCCAGCAGCCAAGGCCCGACAGGGCCTGAGGTTTGGGAAAAACTGTTTTTT
j_call: TRBJ2-5; d_call: -; v_call: TRBV18; clone_size: once; cdr3_aa: CASSRGIQETQYF; cdr3_nt: TGTGCCAGCTCACGAGGGATCCAAGAGACCCAGTACTTC
j_call: TRBJ1-1; d_call: -; v_call: TRBV12-3/TRBV12-4; clone_size: -; cdr3_aa: CASSFTDTEAFF; cdr3_nt: TGTGCCAGCAGTTTCACGGACACTGAAGCTTTCTTT
j_call: TRBJ1-3; d_call: -; v_call: TRBV15; clone_size: -; cdr3_aa: CATSRGPSSGNTIYF; cdr3_nt: TGTGCCACCAGCAGAGGGCCCTCCTCTGGAAACACCATATATTTT
j_call: TRBJ1-4; d_call: TRBD1; v_call: TRBV9; clone_size: -; cdr3_aa: CASSVEGARNEKLFF; cdr3_nt: TGTGCCAGCAGCGTAGAGGGGGCCCGTAATGAAAAACTGTTTTTT
j_call: TRBJ2-1; d_call: TRBD2; v_call: TRBV4-1; clone_size: -; cdr3_aa: CASSQDPGTSGYNEQFF; cdr3_nt: TGCGCCAGCAGCCAAGATCCCGGGACTAGCGGCTACAATGAGCAGTTCTTC